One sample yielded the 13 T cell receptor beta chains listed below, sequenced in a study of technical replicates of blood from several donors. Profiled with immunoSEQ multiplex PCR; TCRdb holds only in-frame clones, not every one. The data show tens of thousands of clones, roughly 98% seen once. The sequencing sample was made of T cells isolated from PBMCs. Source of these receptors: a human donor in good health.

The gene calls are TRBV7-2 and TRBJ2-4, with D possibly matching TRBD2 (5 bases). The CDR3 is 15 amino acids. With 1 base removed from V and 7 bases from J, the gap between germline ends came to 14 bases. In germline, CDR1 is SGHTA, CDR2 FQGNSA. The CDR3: CASSLVGWTLNIQYF. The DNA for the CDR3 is TGTGCCAGCAGCTTAGTAGGGTGGACTCTGAACATTCAGTACTTC. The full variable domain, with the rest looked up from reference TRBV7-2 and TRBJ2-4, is GAGVSQSPSNKVTEKGKDVELRCDPISGHTALYWYRQSLGQGLEFLIYFQGNSAPDKSGLPSDRFSAERTGGSVSTLTIQRTQQEDSAVYLCASSLVGWTLNIQYFGAGTRLSVL.

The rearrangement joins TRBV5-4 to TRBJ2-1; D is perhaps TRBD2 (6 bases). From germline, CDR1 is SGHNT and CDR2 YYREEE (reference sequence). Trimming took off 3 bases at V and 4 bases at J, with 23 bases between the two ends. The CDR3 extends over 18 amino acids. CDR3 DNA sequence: TGTGCCAGCAGCTCGGGCTTCTTCAAGACTAGACAATACAATGAGCAGTTCTTC. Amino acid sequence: CASSSGFFKTRQYNEQFF.

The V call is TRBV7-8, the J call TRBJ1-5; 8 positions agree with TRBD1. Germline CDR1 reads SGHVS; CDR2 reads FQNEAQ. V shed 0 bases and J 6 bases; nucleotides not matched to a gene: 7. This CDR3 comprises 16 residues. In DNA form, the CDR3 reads TGTGCCAGCAGCTTAGCCCCGACAGGGGAGATTCAGCCCCAGCATTTT. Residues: CASSLAPTGEIQPQHF.

CDR3 amino acids: CAISESKQLETQYF. DNA of the CDR3: TGTGCCATCAGTGAGTCGAAACAGTTGGAGACCCAGTACTTC. The chain joins TRBV10-3 to TRBJ2-5; D unresolved. This CDR3 comprises 14 residues. The germline V gene has CDR1 ENHRY and CDR2 SYGVKD. V lost 0 bases, J lost 5 bases, and 10 bases lay in between.

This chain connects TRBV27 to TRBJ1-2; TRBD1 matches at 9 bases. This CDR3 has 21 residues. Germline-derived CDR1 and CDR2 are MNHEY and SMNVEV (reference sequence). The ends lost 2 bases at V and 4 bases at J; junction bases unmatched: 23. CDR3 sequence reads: CASSLSGNGQGMFQVGYGYTF. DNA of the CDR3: TGTGCCAGCAGTTTAAGCGGCAATGGACAGGGGATGTTTCAAGTTGGCTATGGCTACACCTTC.

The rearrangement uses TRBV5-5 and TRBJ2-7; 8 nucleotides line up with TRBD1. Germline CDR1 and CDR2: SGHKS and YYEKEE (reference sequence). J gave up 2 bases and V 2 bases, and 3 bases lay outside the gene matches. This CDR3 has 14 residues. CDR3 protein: CASSFDRGPYEQYF. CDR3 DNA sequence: TGTGCCAGCAGCTTTGACAGGGGCCCCTACGAGCAGTACTTC.

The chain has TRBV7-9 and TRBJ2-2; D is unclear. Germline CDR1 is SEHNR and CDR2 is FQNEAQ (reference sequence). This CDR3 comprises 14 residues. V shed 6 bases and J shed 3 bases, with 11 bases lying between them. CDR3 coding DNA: TGTGCCAGCAGGACGACTTTTGACACCGGGGAGCTGTTTTTT. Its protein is CASRTTFDTGELFF.

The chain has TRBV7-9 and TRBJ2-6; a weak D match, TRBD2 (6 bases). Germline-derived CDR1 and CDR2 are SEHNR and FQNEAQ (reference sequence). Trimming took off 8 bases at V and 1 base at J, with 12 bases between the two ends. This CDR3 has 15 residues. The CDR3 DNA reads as TGTGCCAGCGGCGGGGCCCCATCTGGGGCCAACGTCCTGACTTTC. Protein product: CASGGAPSGANVLTF.

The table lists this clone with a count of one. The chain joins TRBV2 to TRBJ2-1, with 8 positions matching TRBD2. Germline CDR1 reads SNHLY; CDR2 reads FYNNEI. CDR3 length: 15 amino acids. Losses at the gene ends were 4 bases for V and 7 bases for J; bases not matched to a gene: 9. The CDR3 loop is CASSVAGTRRNEQFF. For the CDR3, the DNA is TGTGCCAGCAGTGTGGCCGGGACTAGAAGAAATGAGCAGTTCTTC.

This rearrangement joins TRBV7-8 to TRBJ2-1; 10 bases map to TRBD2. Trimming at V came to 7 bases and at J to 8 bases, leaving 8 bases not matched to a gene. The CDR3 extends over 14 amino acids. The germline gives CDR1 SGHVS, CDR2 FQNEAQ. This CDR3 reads CASNKREGKHEQFF. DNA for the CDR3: TGTGCCAGCAACAAGCGGGAGGGAAAGCATGAGCAGTTCTTC.

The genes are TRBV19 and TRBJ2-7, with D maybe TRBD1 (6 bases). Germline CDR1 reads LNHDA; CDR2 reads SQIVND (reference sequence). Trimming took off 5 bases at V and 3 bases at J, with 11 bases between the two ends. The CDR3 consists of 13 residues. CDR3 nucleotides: TGTGCCAGTAGTGATTTGACAGGCTACGAGCAGTACTTC. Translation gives CASSDLTGYEQYF. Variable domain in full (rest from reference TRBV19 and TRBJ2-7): DGGITQSPKYLFRKEGQNVTLSCEQNLNHDAMYWYRQDPGQGLRLIYYSQIVNDFQKGDIAEGYSVSREKKESFPLTVTSAQKNPTAFYLCASSDLTGYEQYFGPGTRLTVT.

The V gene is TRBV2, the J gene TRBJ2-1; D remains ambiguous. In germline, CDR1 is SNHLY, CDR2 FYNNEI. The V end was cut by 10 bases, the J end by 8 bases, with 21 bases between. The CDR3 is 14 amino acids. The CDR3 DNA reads TGTGCCACCCAGATCAACCAGGTCCCGGATGAGCAGTTCTTC. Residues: CATQINQVPDEQFF.

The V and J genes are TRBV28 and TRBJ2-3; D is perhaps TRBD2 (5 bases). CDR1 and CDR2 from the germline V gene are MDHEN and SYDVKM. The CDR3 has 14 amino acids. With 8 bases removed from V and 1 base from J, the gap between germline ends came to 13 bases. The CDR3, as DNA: TGTGCCAGCTCCCCCGGACTCGGCACAGATACGCAGTATTTT. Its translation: CASSPGLGTDTQYF.